The 20 T cell receptor beta chains listed next were all sequenced from one sample in a study of T cell responses to AZD1222 COVID-19 vaccine (dated by TCRdb to 2020 to 2022). What this sample's time point label stands for: about 28 days (+/-7) after the second vaccine dose. The treatment or condition label here, explained by the study, means: meningococcal conjugate vaccine given as trial control. The library was made by the immunoSEQ multiplex PCR assay. TCRdb holds this immuneACCESS table with in-frame rearrangements only. Some clones are missing; in checked studies, unresolved V genes explain under half, and the rest has no known cause. The sample includes more than 95,000 clones, with around nine tenths observed a single time. Approximately 3% of the sample is in the top ten clones. The material sequenced was peripheral blood, taken 28 days after the second dose of the MenACWY control vaccine. The receptors stem from an adult who received the MenACWY meningococcal vaccine as a control.

The gene calls are TRBV10-1 and TRBJ2-7; TRBD1 aligns across 11 bases. The CDR3 has 15 amino acids. The V and J ends lost 6 bases and 5 bases, in that order; junction bases with no gene match: 9. CDR1 and CDR2 (germline): WNHNN, SYGVQD (reference sequence). The CDR3 nucleotides read TGCGCCAGCAGCCACCACTGGACAGGGGGCGACGAGCAGTACTTC. Translating gives CASSHHWTGGDEQYF.

The chain is built from TRBV28 and TRBJ1-5, with 8 bases aligning to TRBD1. The CDR3 consists of 15 residues. The germline V gene has CDR1 MDHEN and CDR2 SYDVKM. V gave up 6 bases and J gave up 4 bases; unmatched junction bases: 8. The CDR3 sequence is CASSPWDRRNQPQHF. DNA for the CDR3: TGTGCCAGCAGCCCATGGGACAGGCGAAATCAGCCCCAGCATTTT.

The V call is TRBV19, the J call TRBJ1-1; 11 positions agree with TRBD1. From germline, CDR1 is LNHDA and CDR2 SQIVND (reference sequence). CDR3 length: 17 residues. Unmatched junction bases numbered 12, after V lost 5 bases and J lost 4 bases. The CDR3 loop is CASSPRTGGGWGTEAFF. CDR3 sequence (DNA): TGTGCCAGTAGTCCTCGGACAGGGGGCGGATGGGGCACTGAAGCTTTCTTT.

The chain links TRBV2 to TRBJ1-2; TRBD1 is a possible D gene (5 bases). Germline V lookup: CDR1 SNHLY, CDR2 FYNNEI. The CDR3 runs to 14 residues. V was trimmed by 2 bases and J by 0 bases, leaving 7 bases between them. CDR3 sequence (DNA): TGTGCCAGCAGTGAACAGGGTTCTAACTATGGCTACACCTTC. This sequence encodes CASSEQGSNYGYTF.

The V gene is TRBV5-1, the J gene TRBJ2-3; 11 positions match TRBD2. V was clipped by 4 bases and J by 8 bases; unmatched bases: 15. The germline gives CDR1 SGHRS, CDR2 YFSETQ. CDR3 size: 17 residues. CDR3 sequence: CASSPKTSGDRGGTQYF. The CDR3 nucleotides read TGCGCCAGCAGCCCCAAGACTAGCGGGGATCGGGGGGGTACGCAGTATTTT.

This clone was seen a handful of times. The chain has TRBV28 and TRBJ1-2; D is perhaps TRBD1 (6 bases). Between the trimmed V and J ends, which lost 6 bases and 8 bases, there was a span of 16 bases. This CDR3 is 13 amino acids long. Germline V gene sequence: CDR1 MDHEN, CDR2 SYDVKM. The CDR3 here is CASSKGHGGGYTF. In nucleotides, the CDR3 is TGTGCCAGCAGCAAGGGACACGGCGGAGGCTACACCTTC.

This clone appeared a single time. The chain carries TRBV5-5 and TRBJ1-4; D may be TRBD1 (5 bases). The CDR3 consists of 15 residues. The germline V gene has CDR1 SGHKS and CDR2 YYEKEE (reference sequence). Trimming took 4 bases from V and 3 from J, leaving 13 bases between them. The CDR3 DNA reads as TGTGCCAGCAGCCCCGGCGGGGCGGCTAATGAAAAACTGTTTTTT. This encodes CASSPGGAANEKLFF.

The chain carries TRBV9 and TRBJ2-1, with a tentative D call TRBD2 (7 bases). CDR3 size: 16 residues. Trimming cost V 3 bases and J 0 bases, with 13 bases left between them. In germline, CDR1 is SGDLS, CDR2 YYNGEE. The CDR3 is CASSGRGGLSYNEQFF. As DNA, the CDR3 is TGTGCCAGCAGCGGACGCGGGGGCCTCTCCTACAATGAGCAGTTCTTC.

The chain joins TRBV9 to TRBJ1-2; D not certain. The germline CDR1 and CDR2 sequences are SGDLS and YYNGEE. This CDR3 has 12 amino acids. With 8 bases removed from V and 4 bases from J, the gap between germline ends came to 12 bases. The CDR3 DNA sequence: TGTGCCAGGAGGTCCGTGCGCTATGGCTACACCTTC. This codes for CARRSVRYGYTF. The full variable domain, with the rest looked up from reference TRBV9 and TRBJ1-2, is DSGVTQTPKHLITATGQRVTLRCSPRSGDLSVYWYQQSLDQGLQFLIQYYNGEERAKGNILERFSAQQFPDLHSELNLSSLELGDSALYFCARRSVRYGYTFGSGTRLTVV.

V is TRBV10-3 and J is TRBJ1-5; 7 nucleotides line up with TRBD1. This CDR3 has 18 amino acids. V shed 0 bases, J shed 6 bases, and the junction held 14 bases outside the gene matches. From germline, CDR1 is ENHRY and CDR2 SYGVKD. In DNA, the CDR3 is TGTGCCATCAGTGAGTCAAGACAGGGATCGGGAGGGGTTCAGCCCCAGCATTTT. This encodes CAISESRQGSGGVQPQHF.

CDR3 amino acids: CASSMRSSGANVLTF. Written as DNA, the CDR3 is TGTGCCAGTAGTATGAGGAGCTCTGGGGCCAACGTCCTGACTTTC. The rearrangement uses TRBV19 and TRBJ2-6; no firm D call. CDR1 is LNHDA, CDR2 SQIVND, per germline (reference sequence). The CDR3 length is 15 residues. The germline V and J ends were trimmed by 3 bases and 0 bases, with 6 bases remaining between them.

In this sample, this clone turned up once. The chain uses TRBV11-3 and TRBJ2-1; 13 bases are shared with TRBD2. The CDR3 runs 16 residues. Germline loops: CDR1 SGHNT, CDR2 YENEEA. V lost 1 base and J lost 7; bases outside the gene matches: 4. CDR3 sequence: CASSLGTSGGQNEQFF. Here the CDR3 DNA reads TGTGCCAGCAGCTTAGGGACTAGCGGGGGACAAAATGAGCAGTTCTTC.

This sequence joins TRBV27 and TRBJ1-6; D ambiguous. Germline V gene lookup returns CDR1 MNHEY and CDR2 SMNVEV (reference sequence). V was cut by 8 bases and J by 7 bases, with 12 bases left in between. The length of the CDR3 is 13 residues. The CDR3 spells CASAGIINSPLHF. In nucleotides, the CDR3 is TGTGCCAGCGCGGGCATAATAAATTCACCCCTCCACTTT.

Remarks on this clone: The identical CDR3 is also encoded by other nucleotide sequences in the sample. J is TRBJ1-5 and V is TRBV28; 8 bases align to TRBD1. CDR1 and CDR2 (germline): MDHEN, SYDVKM. The CDR3 runs to 14 residues. Germline trimming cut 4 bases from V and 5 bases from J; bases unmatched to any gene: 4. The CDR3 here is CASSSGQGYQPQHF. Written as DNA, the CDR3 is TGTGCCAGCAGTTCAGGACAGGGATATCAGCCCCAGCATTTT.

The DNA of the CDR3 is TGTGCCAGCAGTTTCCTGAGCGGGGGGTACAATGAGCAGTTCTTC. The encoded protein is CASSFLSGGYNEQFF. The gene calls are TRBV28 and TRBJ2-1; TRBD2 matches 9 bases. After removal of 3 bases from V and 4 bases from J, the junction contained 4 bases not matched to a gene. CDR1 is MDHEN and CDR2 is SYDVKM in the germline V gene. The CDR3 extends over 15 amino acids.

The V call is TRBV7-2, the J call TRBJ2-7; either TRBD1 or TRBD2 may fit D (6 bases each). Trimming pared 1 base from V and 4 bases from J, leaving 14 bases between. CDR1 SGHTA and CDR2 FQGNSA come from the germline V gene. The CDR3 sequence is 15 residues long. The CDR3 DNA sequence: TGTGCCAGCAGCTTAGGATGGGGGGCGCGGTACGAGCAGTACTTC. Encoded protein: CASSLGWGARYEQYF. The full variable domain, its missing parts supplied by reference TRBV7-2 and TRBJ2-7, is GAGVSQSPSNKVTEKGKDVELRCDPISGHTALYWYRQSLGQGLEFLIYFQGNSAPDKSGLPSDRFSAERTGGSVSTLTIQRTQQEDSAVYLCASSLGWGARYEQYFGPGTRLTVT.

The chain uses TRBV5-1 and TRBJ2-6; possibly TRBD1 for D (6 bases). CDR1 is SGHRS, CDR2 YFSETQ, per germline. V was trimmed by 3 bases and J by 6 bases, leaving 22 bases between them. The CDR3 is made up of 18 amino acids. CDR3 sequence: CASSWGRDNVPLANVLTF. In DNA form, the CDR3 reads TGCGCCAGCAGCTGGGGAAGGGACAACGTGCCTTTGGCCAACGTCCTGACTTTC.

This clone was seen only once. The chain is built from TRBV3-1 (or the pseudogene TRBV3-2) and TRBJ1-1, with D hard to call. Trimming left V 2 bases short and J 0 bases short, with 10 bases between. This CDR3 spans 15 amino acids. Germline loops: CDR1 LGHDT, CDR2 YNNKEL (reference sequence). The DNA of the CDR3 is TGTGCCAGCAGCCAACCCGGGTCCATGAACACTGAAGCTTTCTTT. It codes for CASSQPGSMNTEAFF.

This chain connects TRBV5-1 to TRBJ2-1, with 9 nucleotides matching TRBD1. V was pared by 0 bases and J by 6 bases, with 1 base of the junction left unmatched. CDR3 length: 14 residues. Germline V gene lookup returns CDR1 SGHRS and CDR2 YFSETQ. The CDR3 reads CASSLVDRGNEQFF. The CDR3 DNA reads TGCGCCAGCAGCTTGGTGGACAGGGGCAATGAGCAGTTCTTC.

The gene calls are TRBV18 and TRBJ2-7, with no clear D. V lost 5 bases, J lost 1 base, and 9 bases lay in between. The germline V gene has CDR1 KGHSH and CDR2 LQKENI. This CDR3 region has 13 residues. CDR3 coding DNA: TGTGCCAGCTCAGAAGCGCCTTCCTACGAGCAGTACTTC. Amino acid sequence: CASSEAPSYEQYF.